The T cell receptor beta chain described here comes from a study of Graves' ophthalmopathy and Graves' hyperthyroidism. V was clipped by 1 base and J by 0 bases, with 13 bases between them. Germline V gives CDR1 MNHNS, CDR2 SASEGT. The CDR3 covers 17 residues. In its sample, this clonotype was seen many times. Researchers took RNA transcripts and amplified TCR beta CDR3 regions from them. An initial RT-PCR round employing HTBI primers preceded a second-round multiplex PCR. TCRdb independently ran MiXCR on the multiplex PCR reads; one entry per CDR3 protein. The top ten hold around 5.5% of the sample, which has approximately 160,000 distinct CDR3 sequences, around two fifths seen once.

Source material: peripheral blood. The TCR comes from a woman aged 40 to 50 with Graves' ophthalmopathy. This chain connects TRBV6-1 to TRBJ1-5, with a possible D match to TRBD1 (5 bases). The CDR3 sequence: CASSEEGIAYSNQPQHF. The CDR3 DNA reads TGTGCCAGCAGTGAAGAGGGGATAGCCTATAGCAATCAGCCCCAGCATTTT.